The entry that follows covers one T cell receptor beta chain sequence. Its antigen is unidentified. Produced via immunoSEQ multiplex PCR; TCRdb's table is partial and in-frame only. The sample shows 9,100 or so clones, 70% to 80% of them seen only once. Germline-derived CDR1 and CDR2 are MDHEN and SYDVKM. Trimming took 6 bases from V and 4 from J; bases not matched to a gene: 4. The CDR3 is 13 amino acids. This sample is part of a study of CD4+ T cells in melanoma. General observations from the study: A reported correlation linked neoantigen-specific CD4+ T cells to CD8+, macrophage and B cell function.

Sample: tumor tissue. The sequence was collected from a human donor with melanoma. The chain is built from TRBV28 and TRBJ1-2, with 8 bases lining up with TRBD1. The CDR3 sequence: CASRIDRGYGYTF. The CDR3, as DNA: TGTGCCAGCAGAATTGACAGGGGCTATGGCTACACCTTC.